A selection of T cell receptor beta chains follows, all from one sample in a study of cytomegalovirus exposure and HLA in healthy donors. The assay was immunoSEQ multiplex PCR, and TCRdb's table has in-frame clones only and misses some. The sample yields over 150,000 clones, roughly four fifths seen once. Sequenced sample: PBMCs. Receptors originate from a man between 45 and 60 years old in good health and CMV-seropositive. The CDR3 runs from the conserved cysteine through the conserved F or W. The order of the fields is V gene, J gene, clone size, D gene, CDR3 DNA, CDR3 protein. D genes are given only for firm matches. Some rows mark clone size as missing; the rest say once, few, many or name a class of expanded clone.

V: TRBV6-6
J: TRBJ1-2
size: NA
D: TRBD1
DNA: TGTGCCAGCAGTCCTACAGGGGCGGCTGGCTACACCTTC
CDR3: CASSPTGAAGYTF

V: TRBV4-1
J: TRBJ1-3
size: NA
D: NA
DNA: TGCGCCAGCAGCCAAGATCCAGGTTCTGGAAACACCATATATTTT
CDR3: CASSQDPGSGNTIYF

V: TRBV5-1
J: TRBJ2-5
size: NA
D: NA
DNA: TGCGCCAGCAGCGGGGGGACAGCCGCAGAGACCCAGTACTTC
CDR3: CASSGGTAAETQYF

V: TRBV27
J: TRBJ1-6
size: NA
D: TRBD1
DNA: TGTGCCAGCAGTGCGACAGGGTGGGGCAATTCACCCCTCCACTTT
CDR3: CASSATGWGNSPLHF

V: TRBV6-1
J: TRBJ1-1
size: few
D: NA
DNA: TGTGCCAGCAGTGAAGTAGGGGCGCGGGGAGCTTTCTTT
CDR3: CASSEVGARGAFF

V: TRBV20-1
J: TRBJ2-4
size: NA
D: NA
DNA: TGCAGTGCTAGCAAAACTATTCAGTACTTC
CDR3: CSASKTIQYF

V: TRBV18
J: TRBJ2-5
size: NA
D: NA
DNA: TGTGCCAGCTCCCGCGGTTCAGGGTACCAAGAGACCCAGTACTTC
CDR3: CASSRGSGYQETQYF

V: TRBV7-6
J: TRBJ2-5
size: NA
D: TRBD1
DNA: TGTGCCAGCAGCCCCCGACCGGGACAGGGGAAAGAGACCCAGTACTTC
CDR3: CASSPRPGQGKETQYF

V: TRBV11-2
J: TRBJ2-7
size: few
D: NA
DNA: TGTGCCAGCAGTCAGTGGGGCAGACACTACGAGCAGTACTTC
CDR3: CASSQWGRHYEQYF

V: TRBV9
J: TRBJ2-3
size: NA
D: NA
DNA: TGTGCCAGCAGCAGCGGCCGGGACTGGGGGGATACGCAGTATTTT
CDR3: CASSSGRDWGDTQYF

V: TRBV6-6
J: TRBJ2-7
size: few
D: NA
DNA: TGTGCCAGCACAGATCCGGGTCTCTACGAGCAGTACTTC
CDR3: CASTDPGLYEQYF

V: TRBV7-9
J: TRBJ1-1
size: once
D: NA
DNA: TGTGCCAGCAGAATAGCAGGCCAGGGGAACACTGAAGCTTTCTTT
CDR3: CASRIAGQGNTEAFF

V: TRBV5-6
J: TRBJ1-5
size: NA
D: NA
DNA: TGTGCCAGCAGCTCCGGGACATCGATACCCCAGCATTTT
CDR3: CASSSGTSIPQHF

V: TRBV7-8
J: TRBJ2-1
size: NA
D: NA
DNA: TGTGCCAGCAGCTTAGATCGTTCCAATGAGCAGTTCTTC
CDR3: CASSLDRSNEQFF

V: TRBV29-1
J: TRBJ1-1
size: NA
D: TRBD1
DNA: TGCAGCGTCGAGACAGGGGTGAACACTGAAGCTTTCTTT
CDR3: CSVETGVNTEAFF

V: TRBV4-3
J: TRBJ2-3
size: once
D: NA
DNA: TGCGCCAGCAGCCAAGATTACAGCGGAGGCGGCACAGATACGCAGTATTTT
CDR3: CASSQDYSGGGTDTQYF

V: TRBV7-6
J: TRBJ2-5
size: NA
D: NA
DNA: TGTGCCAGCAGCCCCATTACCGGGCGGGCCCCGGCGAACCAGTACTTC
CDR3: CASSPITGRAPANQYF

V: TRBV25-1
J: TRBJ1-2
size: few
D: NA
DNA: TGTGCCAGCAGTGATGCAGGGGATGGGGCTAACTATGGCTACACCTTC
CDR3: CASSDAGDGANYGYTF

V: TRBV4-3
J: TRBJ2-5
size: NA
D: NA
DNA: TGCGCCAGCAGCCAAGATTATCTCGGCGGAGAGACCCAGTACTTC
CDR3: CASSQDYLGGETQYF

V: TRBV19
J: TRBJ1-2
size: NA
D: TRBD1
DNA: TGTGCCAGTAGTGCCAGGGACAGGGTCGGCTACACCTTC
CDR3: CASSARDRVGYTF

V: TRBV6-1
J: TRBJ2-7
size: NA
D: NA
DNA: TGTGCCAGCACGACGACTTCCTACGAGCAGTACTTC
CDR3: CASTTTSYEQYF

V: TRBV28
J: TRBJ2-7
size: NA
D: TRBD2
DNA: TGTGCCAGCATCCCAGGGATAGCGGGGTCCTACGAGCAGTACTTC
CDR3: CASIPGIAGSYEQYF

V: TRBV7-3
J: TRBJ2-3
size: NA
D: TRBD1
DNA: TGTGCCAGCAGCTTAACGCCGGAGGGGGGACAGGAACACACAGATACGCAGTATTTT
CDR3: CASSLTPEGGQEHTDTQYF

V: TRBV10-1
J: TRBJ1-5
size: NA
D: NA
DNA: TGCGCCAGCGGACTCCTAGGTGATTTCAGGCCCCAGCATTTT
CDR3: CASGLLGDFRPQHF

V: TRBV7-7
J: TRBJ1-2
size: few
D: TRBD1
DNA: TGTGCTAGCAGCTTAGAGACAGGGGGAGGTGGAGCTGGCTACACCTTC
CDR3: CASSLETGGGGAGYTF

V: TRBV5-4
J: TRBJ2-2
size: once
D: TRBD2
DNA: TGTGCCAGCAGCATTACTAGCGGACGGAACACCGGGGAGCTGTTTTTT
CDR3: CASSITSGRNTGELFF

V: TRBV5-1
J: TRBJ1-1
size: NA
D: TRBD1
DNA: TGCGCCAGCAGCTTAAATACAGGGGGCCTTGAAGCTTTCTTT
CDR3: CASSLNTGGLEAFF

V: TRBV2
J: TRBJ2-2
size: medium-sized
D: TRBD2
DNA: TGTGCCAGCAGTGAGCCTAGCGGCTACACCGGGGAGCTGTTTTTT
CDR3: CASSEPSGYTGELFF

V: TRBV7-2
J: TRBJ1-5
size: NA
D: NA
DNA: TGTGCCAGCAGCTTAGTGGTGGGCTCGATATCATTTTCCCAGCATTTT
CDR3: CASSLVVGSISFSQHF

V: TRBV18
J: TRBJ2-7
size: NA
D: NA
DNA: TGTGCCAGCTCACCTTCCGGGACACTTGCCTACGAGCAGTACTTC
CDR3: CASSPSGTLAYEQYF

V: TRBV5-4
J: TRBJ2-7
size: NA
D: TRBD2
DNA: TGTGCCAGCAGCTTGTGGGCTAGCGGGGGGTACGAGCAGTACTTC
CDR3: CASSLWASGGYEQYF

V: TRBV19
J: TRBJ1-1
size: NA
D: TRBD1
DNA: TGTGCCAGTAGAAAGACAGGGGAAGTGAACACTGAAGCTTTCTTT
CDR3: CASRKTGEVNTEAFF

V: TRBV6-1
J: TRBJ1-1
size: few
D: TRBD1
DNA: TGTGCCAGCAGTTTGTACGGGACAGGGGTGGAAGCTTTCTTT
CDR3: CASSLYGTGVEAFF

V: TRBV13
J: TRBJ2-5
size: few
D: NA
DNA: TGTGCCAGCAGCTTAGGCTTAGAACAAGAGACCCAGTACTTC
CDR3: CASSLGLEQETQYF

V: TRBV28
J: TRBJ2-2
size: NA
D: NA
DNA: TGTGCCAGCCTTGGGGGCCGGAACACCGGGGAGCTGTTTTTT
CDR3: CASLGGRNTGELFF

V: TRBV28
J: TRBJ1-6
size: NA
D: NA
DNA: TGTGCCAGCAGTTTGCCCCTCCGGGGCCGGGGGGATTCACCCCTCCACTTT
CDR3: CASSLPLRGRGDSPLHF

V: TRBV14
J: TRBJ1-2
size: NA
D: NA
DNA: TGTGCCAGCAGTCTACAGGGAGACTATGGCTACACCTTC
CDR3: CASSLQGDYGYTF

V: TRBV6-5
J: TRBJ2-7
size: NA
D: NA
DNA: TGTGCCAGCAGCCAAAACTTTGGCGGATCTTACGAGCAGTACTTC
CDR3: CASSQNFGGSYEQYF

V: TRBV28
J: TRBJ2-5
size: NA
D: TRBD1
DNA: TGTGCCAGCCGTTTCTGGGGGACAGGGGGCCGGACCCAGTACTTC
CDR3: CASRFWGTGGRTQYF

V: TRBV5-1
J: TRBJ2-7
size: few
D: TRBD2
DNA: TGCGCCAGCAGCTTGGTGGTAGCGGGAAGCGAGCAGTACTTC
CDR3: CASSLVVAGSEQYF

V: TRBV9
J: TRBJ2-2
size: NA
D: TRBD1
DNA: TGTGCCAGCAGCGTAGGGGGACAGTCGAACACCGGGGAGCTGTTTTTT
CDR3: CASSVGGQSNTGELFF

V: TRBV19
J: TRBJ2-3
size: NA
D: NA
DNA: TGTGCCAGTAGTATCCTACTGAGCACAGATACGCAGTATTTT
CDR3: CASSILLSTDTQYF

V: TRBV27
J: TRBJ2-3
size: once
D: NA
DNA: TGTGCCAGCAGTCCCCTACAGGGATTACACACAGATACGCAGTATTTT
CDR3: CASSPLQGLHTDTQYF

V: TRBV5-4
J: TRBJ1-2
size: few
D: NA
DNA: TGTGCCAGCAGCTTGGGGGGGGTAGACTATGGCTACACCTTC
CDR3: CASSLGGVDYGYTF

V: TRBV10-3
J: TRBJ2-7
size: NA
D: TRBD1
DNA: TGTGCCATCAGTGAGGTGAGACAGGGGTACTACTACGAGCAGTACTTC
CDR3: CAISEVRQGYYYEQYF

V: TRBV7-2
J: TRBJ1-1
size: NA
D: NA
DNA: TGTGCCAGCAGCTTAGCGGGCGGGAGGAACACTGAAGCTTTCTTT
CDR3: CASSLAGGRNTEAFF

V: TRBV5-4
J: TRBJ2-4
size: NA
D: TRBD1
DNA: TGTGCCAGCAGCTTGGGGACAGGGGAAAACATTCAGTACTTC
CDR3: CASSLGTGENIQYF

V: TRBV7-2
J: TRBJ2-4
size: NA
D: TRBD2
DNA: TGTGCCAGCAGCTTAAATTGGCGCGGGAGTAGCAGTCAGTACTTC
CDR3: CASSLNWRGSSSQYF

V: TRBV29-1
J: TRBJ1-1
size: NA
D: NA
DNA: TGCAGCGCTGAGTGGGGGCTGGGCACTGAAGCTTTCTTT
CDR3: CSAEWGLGTEAFF

V: TRBV29-1
J: TRBJ2-1
size: NA
D: TRBD2
DNA: TGCAGCACTCATAGCGGGGGGGGAACTCTGAGTGAGCAGTTCTTC
CDR3: CSTHSGGGTLSEQFF

V: TRBV7-3
J: TRBJ1-1
size: few
D: NA
DNA: TGTGCCAGCAGCTCAAGGGGGGGCACTGAAGCTTTCTTT
CDR3: CASSSRGGTEAFF

V: TRBV7-2
J: TRBJ2-2
size: NA
D: TRBD2
DNA: TGTGCCAGCAGCCCGACTAGCGGGGGGCCCGGGGAGCTGTTTTTT
CDR3: CASSPTSGGPGELFF

V: TRBV7-9
J: TRBJ1-4
size: NA
D: TRBD1
DNA: TGTGCCAGCAGCCTGGGGCAGGGGGCTGAAAAACTGTTTTTT
CDR3: CASSLGQGAEKLFF

V: TRBV28
J: TRBJ2-1
size: NA
D: NA
DNA: TGTGCCAGCAGTTCGCCGACACACCCCCTCTACAATGAGCAGTTCTTC
CDR3: CASSSPTHPLYNEQFF

V: TRBV20-1
J: TRBJ2-7
size: NA
D: NA
DNA: TGCAGTGCGGGGAGCTCCTACGAGCAGTACTTC
CDR3: CSAGSSYEQYF